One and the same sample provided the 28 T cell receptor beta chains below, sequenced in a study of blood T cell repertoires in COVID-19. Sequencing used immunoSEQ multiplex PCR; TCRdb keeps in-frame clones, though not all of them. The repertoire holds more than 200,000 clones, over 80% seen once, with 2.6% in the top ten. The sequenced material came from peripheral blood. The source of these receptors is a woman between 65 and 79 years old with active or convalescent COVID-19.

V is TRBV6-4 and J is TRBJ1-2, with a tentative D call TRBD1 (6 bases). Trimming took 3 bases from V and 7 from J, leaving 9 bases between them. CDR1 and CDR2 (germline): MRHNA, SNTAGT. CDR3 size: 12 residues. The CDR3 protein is CASSEGARGYTF. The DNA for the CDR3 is TGTGCCAGCAGTGAGGGGGCTCGTGGCTACACCTTC.

CDR3 sequence: CASSLRDSSTDTQYF. CDR3 DNA sequence: TGTGCCAGCTCACTCCGGGACAGTAGCACAGATACGCAGTATTTT. The rearrangement uses TRBV18 and TRBJ2-3; 7 bases agree with TRBD1. This CDR3 is 15 amino acids long. V trimming: 4 bases; J trimming: 0 bases; junction bases outside the gene matches: 4. The germline V gene has CDR1 KGHSH and CDR2 LQKENI.

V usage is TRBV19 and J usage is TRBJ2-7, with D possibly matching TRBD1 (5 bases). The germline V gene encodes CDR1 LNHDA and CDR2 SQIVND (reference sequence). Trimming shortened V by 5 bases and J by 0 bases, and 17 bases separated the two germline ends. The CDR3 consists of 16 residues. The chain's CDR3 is CASSAQGLQSSYEQYF. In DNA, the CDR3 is TGTGCCAGTAGTGCCCAGGGTCTTCAGAGCTCCTACGAGCAGTACTTC.

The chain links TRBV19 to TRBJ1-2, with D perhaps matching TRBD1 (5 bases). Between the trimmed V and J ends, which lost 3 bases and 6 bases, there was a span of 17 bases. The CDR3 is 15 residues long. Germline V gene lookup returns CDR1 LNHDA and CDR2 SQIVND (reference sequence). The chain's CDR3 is CASSMVETVVHGYTF. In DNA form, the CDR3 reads TGTGCCAGTAGTATGGTTGAGACAGTAGTCCATGGCTACACCTTC.

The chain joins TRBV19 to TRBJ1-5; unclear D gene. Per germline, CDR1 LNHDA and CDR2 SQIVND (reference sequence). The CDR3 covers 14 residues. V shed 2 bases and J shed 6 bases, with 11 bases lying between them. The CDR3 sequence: CASSIIVESQPQHF. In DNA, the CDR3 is TGTGCCAGTAGTATAATCGTTGAGTCTCAGCCCCAGCATTTT.

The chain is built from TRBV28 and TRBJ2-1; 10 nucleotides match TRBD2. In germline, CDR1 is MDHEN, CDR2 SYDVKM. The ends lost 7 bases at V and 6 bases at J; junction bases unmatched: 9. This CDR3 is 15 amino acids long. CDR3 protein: CASTLLAGGSNEQFF. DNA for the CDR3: TGTGCCAGCACCCTCTTAGCGGGAGGCAGCAATGAGCAGTTCTTC.

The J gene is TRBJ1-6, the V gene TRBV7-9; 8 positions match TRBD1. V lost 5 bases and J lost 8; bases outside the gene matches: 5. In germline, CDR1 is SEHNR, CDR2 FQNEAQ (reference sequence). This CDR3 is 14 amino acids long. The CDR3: CASSRTGFDSPLHF. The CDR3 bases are TGTGCCAGCAGCCGGACAGGGTTTGATTCACCCCTCCACTTT. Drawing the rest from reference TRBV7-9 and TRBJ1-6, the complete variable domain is DTGVSQNPRHKITKRGQNVTFRCDPISEHNRLYWYRQTLGQGPEFLTYFQNEAQLEKSRLLSDRFSAERPKGSFSTLEIQRTEQGDSAMYLCASSRTGFDSPLHFGNGTRLTVT.

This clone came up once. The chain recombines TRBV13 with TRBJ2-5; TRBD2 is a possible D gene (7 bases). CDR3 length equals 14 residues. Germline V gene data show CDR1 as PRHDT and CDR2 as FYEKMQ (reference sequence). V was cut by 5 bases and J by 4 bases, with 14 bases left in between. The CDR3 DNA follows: TGTGCCAGCAGCGGATCGGGGGGCCTAGAGACCCAGTACTTC. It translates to CASSGSGGLETQYF. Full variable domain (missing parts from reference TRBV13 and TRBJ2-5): AAGVIQSPRHLIKEKRETATLKCYPIPRHDTVYWYQQGPGQDPQFLISFYEKMQSDKGSIPDRFSAQQFSDYHSELNMSSLELGDSALYFCASSGSGGLETQYFGPGTRLLVL.

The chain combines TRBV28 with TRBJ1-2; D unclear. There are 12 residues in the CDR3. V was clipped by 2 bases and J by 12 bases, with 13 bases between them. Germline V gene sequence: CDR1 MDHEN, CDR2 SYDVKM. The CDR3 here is CASSLALRGNTF. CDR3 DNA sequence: TGTGCCAGCAGTTTAGCTTTGCGGGGAAACACCTTC.

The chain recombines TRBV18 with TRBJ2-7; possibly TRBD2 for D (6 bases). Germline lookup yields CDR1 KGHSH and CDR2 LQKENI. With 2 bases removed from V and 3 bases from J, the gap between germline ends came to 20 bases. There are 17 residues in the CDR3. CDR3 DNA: TGTGCCAGCTCACCAGGAGCGCGCGGGGCTAGTCACTACGAGCAGTACTTC. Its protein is CASSPGARGASHYEQYF.

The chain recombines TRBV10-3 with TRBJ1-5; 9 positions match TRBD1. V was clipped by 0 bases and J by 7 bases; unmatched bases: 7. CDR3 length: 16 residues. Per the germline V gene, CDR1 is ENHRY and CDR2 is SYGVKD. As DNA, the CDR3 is TGTGCCATCAGTGAGTCGAAGGGACAGGGAGGGCAGCCCCAGCATTTT. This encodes CAISESKGQGGQPQHF.

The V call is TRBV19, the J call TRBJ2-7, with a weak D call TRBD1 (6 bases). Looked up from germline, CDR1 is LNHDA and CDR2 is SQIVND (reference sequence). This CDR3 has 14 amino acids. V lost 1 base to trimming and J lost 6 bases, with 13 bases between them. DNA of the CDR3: TGTGCCAGTAGTATAGGTGCAGGGGTAGGCGAGCAGTACTTC. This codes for CASSIGAGVGEQYF. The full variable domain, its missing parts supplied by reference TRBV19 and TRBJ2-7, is DGGITQSPKYLFRKEGQNVTLSCEQNLNHDAMYWYRQDPGQGLRLIYYSQIVNDFQKGDIAEGYSVSREKKESFPLTVTSAQKNPTAFYLCASSIGAGVGEQYFGPGTRLTVT.

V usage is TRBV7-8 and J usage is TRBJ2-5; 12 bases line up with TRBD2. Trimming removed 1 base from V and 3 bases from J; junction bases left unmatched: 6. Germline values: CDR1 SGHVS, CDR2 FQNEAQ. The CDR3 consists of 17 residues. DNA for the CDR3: TGTGCCAGCAGCTTAGGTCCCTGGACTAGCGGGAAAGAGACCCAGTACTTC. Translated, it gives CASSLGPWTSGKETQYF.

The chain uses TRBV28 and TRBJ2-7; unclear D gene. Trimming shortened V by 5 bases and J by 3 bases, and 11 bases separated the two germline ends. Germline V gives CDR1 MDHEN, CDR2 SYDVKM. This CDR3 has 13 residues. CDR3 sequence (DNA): TGTGCCAGCAGTGCGCCCCCCCTCTACGAGCAGTACTTC. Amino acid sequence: CASSAPPLYEQYF.

CDR3 amino acids: CASSPQGGEGELFF. The DNA for the CDR3 is TGTGCCAGCAGTCCTCAGGGGGGTGAGGGGGAGCTGTTTTTT. The chain employs TRBV27 and TRBJ2-2, with D tentatively TRBD1 (7 bases). V was shortened by 5 bases and J by 8 bases, with 15 bases between the two germline ends. Germline CDR1 is MNHEY and CDR2 is SMNVEV (reference sequence). The CDR3 has 14 residues.

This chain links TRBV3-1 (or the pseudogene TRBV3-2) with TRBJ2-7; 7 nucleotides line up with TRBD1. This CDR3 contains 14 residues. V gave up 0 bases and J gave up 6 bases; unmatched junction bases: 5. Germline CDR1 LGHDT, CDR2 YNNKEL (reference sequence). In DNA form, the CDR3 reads TGTGCCAGCAGCCAAGACGGGTGGACAGGCGAGCAGTACTTC. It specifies CASSQDGWTGEQYF.

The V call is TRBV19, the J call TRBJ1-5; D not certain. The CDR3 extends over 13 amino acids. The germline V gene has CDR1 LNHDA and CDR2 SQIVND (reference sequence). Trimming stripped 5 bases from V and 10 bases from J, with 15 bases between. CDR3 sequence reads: CASSYPPPRPQHF. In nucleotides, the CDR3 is TGTGCCAGTAGTTATCCCCCTCCTCGTCCCCAGCATTTT.

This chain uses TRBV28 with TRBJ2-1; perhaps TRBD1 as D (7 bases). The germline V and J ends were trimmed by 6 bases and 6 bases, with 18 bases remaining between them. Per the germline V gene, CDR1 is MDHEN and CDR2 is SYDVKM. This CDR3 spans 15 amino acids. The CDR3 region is CASRPGGFHTNEQFF. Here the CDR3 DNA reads TGTGCCAGCAGGCCAGGGGGGTTCCATACCAATGAGCAGTTCTTC.

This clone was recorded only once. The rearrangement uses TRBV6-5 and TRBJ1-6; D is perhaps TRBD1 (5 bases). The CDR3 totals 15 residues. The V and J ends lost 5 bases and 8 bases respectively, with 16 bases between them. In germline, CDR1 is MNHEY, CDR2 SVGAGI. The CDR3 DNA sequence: TGTGCCAGCAGTCCCGTGGGGCCCGGCCATTCACCCCTCCACTTT. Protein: CASSPVGPGHSPLHF.

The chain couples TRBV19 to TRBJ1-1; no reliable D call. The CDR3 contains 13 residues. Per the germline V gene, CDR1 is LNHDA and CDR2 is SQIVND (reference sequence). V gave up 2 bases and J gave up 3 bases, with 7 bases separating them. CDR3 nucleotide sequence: TGTGCCAGTAGTATAAGAGGGTACACTGAAGCTTTCTTT. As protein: CASSIRGYTEAFF.

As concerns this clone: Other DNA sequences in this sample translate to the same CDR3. CDR3 region: CSSNTDTQYF. In nucleotides, the CDR3 is TGCAGCAGCAACACAGATACGCAGTATTTT. V gene TRBV29-1 combines with J gene TRBJ2-3; the D is unclear. Trimming cost V 8 bases and J 2 bases, with 5 bases left between them. In germline, CDR1 is SQVTM, CDR2 ANQGSEA. The CDR3 is made up of 10 amino acids.

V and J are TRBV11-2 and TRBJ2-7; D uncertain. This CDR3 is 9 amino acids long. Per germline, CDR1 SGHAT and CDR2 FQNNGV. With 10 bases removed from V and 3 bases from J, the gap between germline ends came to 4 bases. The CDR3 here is CATGYEQYF. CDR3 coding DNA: TGTGCCACCGGCTACGAGCAGTACTTC.

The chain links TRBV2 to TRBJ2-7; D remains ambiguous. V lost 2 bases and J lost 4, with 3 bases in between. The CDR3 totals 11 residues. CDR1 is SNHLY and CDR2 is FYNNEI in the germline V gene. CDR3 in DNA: TGTGCCAGCAGTGAACCGTACGAGCAGTACTTC. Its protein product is CASSEPYEQYF.

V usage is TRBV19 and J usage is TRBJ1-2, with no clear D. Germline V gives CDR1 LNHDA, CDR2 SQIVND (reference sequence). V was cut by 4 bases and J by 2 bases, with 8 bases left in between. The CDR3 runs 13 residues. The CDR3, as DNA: TGTGCCAGTAGTACAGGTCCCAACTATGGCTACACCTTC. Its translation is CASSTGPNYGYTF.

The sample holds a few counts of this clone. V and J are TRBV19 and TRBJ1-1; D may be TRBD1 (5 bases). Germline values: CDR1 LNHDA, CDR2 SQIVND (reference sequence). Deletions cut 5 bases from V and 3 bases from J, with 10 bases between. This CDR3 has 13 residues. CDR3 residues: CASSFTRDTEAFF. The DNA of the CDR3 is TGTGCCAGTAGTTTTACCAGGGACACTGAAGCTTTCTTT.

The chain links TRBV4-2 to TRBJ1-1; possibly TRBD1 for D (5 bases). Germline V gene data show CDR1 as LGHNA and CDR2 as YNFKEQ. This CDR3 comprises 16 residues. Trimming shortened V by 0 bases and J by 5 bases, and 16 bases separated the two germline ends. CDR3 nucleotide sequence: TGTGCCAGCAGCCAAGATTGGTGGAGGGGAGGGACTGAAGCTTTCTTT. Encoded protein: CASSQDWWRGGTEAFF.

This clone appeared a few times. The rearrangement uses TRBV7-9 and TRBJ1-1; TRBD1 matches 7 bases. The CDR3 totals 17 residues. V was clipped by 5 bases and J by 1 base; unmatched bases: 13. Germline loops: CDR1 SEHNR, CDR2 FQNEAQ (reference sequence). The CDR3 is CASSQSFGRQGNTEAFF. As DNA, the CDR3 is TGTGCCAGCAGCCAATCTTTTGGGCGACAGGGGAACACTGAAGCTTTCTTT.

The CDR3 region is CASSPWSQGETQYF. CDR3 DNA: TGTGCCAGCAGTCCCTGGAGTCAGGGTGAGACCCAGTACTTC. The gene calls are TRBV27 and TRBJ2-5; D is perhaps TRBD1 (5 bases). This CDR3 has 14 amino acids. With 5 bases removed from V and 5 bases from J, the gap between germline ends came to 15 bases. CDR1 and CDR2 from the germline V gene are MNHEY and SMNVEV (reference sequence).